Below, 3 T cell receptor beta chains from the same sample are listed, as sequenced in a study of early T cells in non-severe SARS-CoV-2 infection. Via MiXCR, TCRdb re-called the 5' RACE reads, giving one row per CDR3 protein. The data show some 40,000 distinct CDR3 sequences, with 4.5% to 7% seen just once and 4% to 4.5% held by the top ten. Sequencing used whole blood, obtained at baseline. The receptors come from an adult who was a healthcare worker with PCR-confirmed SARS-CoV-2 infection or an uninfected control (not recorded which).

This clonotype showed up many times. This chain uses TRBV9 with TRBJ1-5; a weak D match, TRBD1 (5 bases). The germline CDR1 and CDR2 sequences are SGDLS and YYNGEE. V lost 4 bases to trimming and J lost 5 bases, with 16 bases between them. The CDR3 sequence is 15 residues long. As DNA, the CDR3 is TGTGCCAGCAGCCCTGGTAAGTCAGGGTATCAGCCCCAGCATTTT. The encoded protein is CASSPGKSGYQPQHF.

This clonotype was counted at least ten times. The chain links TRBV9 to TRBJ2-7, with TRBD1 identical over 10 bases. The trim removed 4 bases at V and 3 bases at J, leaving 7 bases unmatched. Germline loops: CDR1 SGDLS, CDR2 YYNGEE. The CDR3 covers 15 residues. CDR3 sequence (DNA): TGTGCCAGCAGCCAACCCGGGACAGGGGACTACGAGCAGTACTTC. It translates to CASSQPGTGDYEQYF.

There are many counts of this clonotype. The CDR3 DNA reads as TGTGCCAGTACTACCGATCGGGTTACCGTCGGGGAGCTGTTTTTT. The encoded protein is CASTTDRVTVGELFF. The chain carries TRBV19 and TRBJ2-2; D is undetermined. The V gene's germline CDR1 is LNHDA and CDR2 SQIVND (reference sequence). The CDR3 has 15 amino acids. Trimming removed 7 bases from V and 7 bases from J, with 19 bases in between.